Sequencing of this T cell receptor (beta chain) was carried out in a study of control samples from healthy donors and cancer patients. The assay was immunoSEQ multiplex PCR, and TCRdb's table has in-frame clones only and misses some. The data hold 130,000 to 150,000 clones, with about 89% observed a single time. The CDR3 totals 16 residues. V lost 0 bases, J lost 5 bases, and 7 bases stayed unmatched. The germline V gene encodes CDR1 SGHNT and CDR2 YYREEE (reference sequence). The chain is built from TRBV5-4 and TRBJ2-2; the match to TRBD2 covers 7 bases. This sequence originates from a young man in good health. The sample consisted of blood. This CDR3 is CASSLGGTTGTGELFF. The CDR3 region has the DNA TGTGCCAGCAGCTTGGGGGGGACTACTGGGACCGGGGAGCTGTTTTTT.